Listed below are T cell receptor beta chains from one sample, sequenced in a study of blood T cells in healthy people across ages. One entry per CDR3 protein, called by TCRdb with MiXCR from the 5' RACE reads. Of 600,000 to 900,000 distinct CDR3 sequences in the sample, 25% to 30% were seen once. This same sample was also taken into another study, of T cells of mothers and their children.

Sequenced material: blood. Receptor source: a boy aged 5-17 years in good health. CDR3s leave out the opening cysteine and the closing phenylalanine or tryptophan. Fields, in order: D gene, V gene, CDR3 protein. A D gene is named only where the DNA matches it firmly.

TRBD1 | TRBV5-1 | ASRSRDRDPGELF
. | TRBV5-1 | ASSPGRTQETQY
TRBD1 | TRBV29-1 | SATQGAGELF
. | TRBV27 | ASNPGPRADQY
. | TRBV3-1 | ASSLHVSGSGYEQY
. | TRBV28 | ASSLLGLTSRRNTEAF
. | TRBV7-2 | ASSLEPLNTDTQY
. | TRBV29-1 | SVEMSSYNEQF
TRBD1 | TRBV3-1 | ASSQDPDRGIGYEQF
TRBD1 | TRBV20-1 | SATGQGVFYEQY
TRBD2 | TRBV25-1 | ASSDVGTSGGSGQF
TRBD1 | TRBV12-3/TRBV12-4 | ASSPDRGRYNEQF
TRBD1 | TRBV7-8 | ASSMGQGRDQPQH
. | TRBV4-1 | ASSLTENEDEKLF
. | TRBV12-3/TRBV12-4 | ASSPGAPSFDEKLF
TRBD2 | TRBV4-1 | ASSPIERGGINEQF
TRBD2 | TRBV10-3 | AIRASGGDYNEQF
. | TRBV5-1 | ASSLDGPLNTEAF
. | TRBV10-2 | ASKAGETQY
. | TRBV5-1 | ASSFGQPDGEAF
TRBD1 | TRBV10-1 | ASSSGGQGLYEQY
. | TRBV12-3/TRBV12-4 | ASSRGYEQY
TRBD1 | TRBV27 | ASSRTGVGSYEQY
. | TRBV5-1 | ASSSGEASETQY
. | TRBV20-1 | SAHLGLQETQY
. | TRBV27 | ASSSSGESDYGYT
. | TRBV12-3/TRBV12-4 | ASSFRQTYGYT
. | TRBV18 | ASSPLAYVSNQPQH
TRBD1 | TRBV28 | ASSLYRDSMYNEQF
TRBD1 | TRBV18 | ASSPRSQGDNEQF
. | TRBV4-1 | ASSPGQPTDTQY
. | TRBV5-5 | ASSFGGQNYGYT
. | TRBV6-1 | ASNAGLGNTIY
. | TRBV7-9 | ASTSGASYGYT
TRBD1 | TRBV18 | ASSPKDRAGGEQY
. | TRBV20-1 | SLGLTGSFYNEQF
TRBD1 | TRBV9 | ASSVGQRNTEAF
. | TRBV10-3 | AISESLETQY
. | TRBV12-3/TRBV12-4 | ASVRGLGNTIY
. | TRBV6-2/TRBV6-3 | ASSYPSGNEQF
TRBD1 | TRBV5-1 | ASGTDRDSPLH
TRBD2 | TRBV7-2 | ASSLTSGGVYEQY
. | TRBV2 | ASSEERSRPLNEQF
TRBD2 | TRBV27 | ASRIAGGEETQY
. | TRBV3-1 | ASSQGFLMNTEAF
. | TRBV28 | ASSVGTAKGYT
. | TRBV29-1 | SVRTLQETQY
. | TRBV20-1 | SASPQDEQY
TRBD1 | TRBV15 | ATSHGQGANSPLH
TRBD2 | TRBV7-9 | ASSLAGTSGWLAKNIQY
. | TRBV20-1 | SARRGVQETQY
. | TRBV27 | AVAPGISYEQY
TRBD2 | TRBV5-1 | ASSLSARTGGETQY
. | TRBV7-2 | ASSFNSPLH